This T cell receptor (beta chain) comes out of a study of technical replicates of blood from four donors. Germline assignment: CDR1 SNHLY and CDR2 FYNNEI. With V trimmed by 4 bases and J by 7 bases, 3 bases remained unmatched. This CDR3 is 14 amino acids long. The method was immunoSEQ multiplex PCR; TCRdb's version includes in-frame clones alone and lacks a portion of them. This sample has 75,000 to 85,000 clones, with approximately 75% found just once. The rearrangement uses TRBV2 and TRBJ1-5, with 11 positions matching TRBD1. Sequencing was carried out using PBMCs. This receptor was obtained from a human donor in good health. Some clones in this sample may be carry-over from other donors' samples. The CDR3 region has the DNA TGTGCCAGCAGTGGGACAGGGGGCCGACAGCCCCAGCATTTT. It codes for CASSGTGGRQPQHF.